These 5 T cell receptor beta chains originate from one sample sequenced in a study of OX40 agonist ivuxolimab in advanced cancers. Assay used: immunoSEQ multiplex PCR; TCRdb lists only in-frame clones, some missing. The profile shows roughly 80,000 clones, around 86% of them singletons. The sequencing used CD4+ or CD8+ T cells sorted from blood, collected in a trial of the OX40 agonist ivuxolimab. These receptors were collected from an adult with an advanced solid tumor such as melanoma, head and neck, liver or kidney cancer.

The CDR3 region is CASSMPTGRTSYEQYF. In nucleotides, the CDR3 is TGCGCCAGCAGCATGCCGACAGGCCGTACCTCCTACGAGCAGTACTTC. The rearrangement joins TRBV5-1 to TRBJ2-7; tentatively, D is TRBD1 (6 bases). With 4 bases removed from V and 0 bases from J, the gap between germline ends came to 17 bases. The CDR3 runs 16 residues. Germline-derived CDR1 and CDR2 are SGHRS and YFSETQ.

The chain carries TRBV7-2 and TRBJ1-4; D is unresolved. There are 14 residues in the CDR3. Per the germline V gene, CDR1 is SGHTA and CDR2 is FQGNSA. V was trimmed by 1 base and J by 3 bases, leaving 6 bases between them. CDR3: CASSLGRSNEKLFF. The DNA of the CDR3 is TGTGCCAGCAGCTTAGGCAGGTCTAATGAAAAACTGTTTTTT.

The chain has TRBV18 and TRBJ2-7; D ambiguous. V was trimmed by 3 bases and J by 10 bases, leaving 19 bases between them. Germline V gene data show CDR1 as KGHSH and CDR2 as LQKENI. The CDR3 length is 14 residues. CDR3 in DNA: TGTGCCAGCTCACCGGCCCCGACGGGCGTCCGCCAGTACGTC. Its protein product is CASSPAPTGVRQYV.

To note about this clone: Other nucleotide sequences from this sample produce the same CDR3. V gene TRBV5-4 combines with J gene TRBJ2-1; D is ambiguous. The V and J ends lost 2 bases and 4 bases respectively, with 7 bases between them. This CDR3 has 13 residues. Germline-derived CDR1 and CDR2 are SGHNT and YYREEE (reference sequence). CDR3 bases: TGTGCCAGCAGCTTTACGGAATACAATGAGCAGTTCTTC. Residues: CASSFTEYNEQFF.

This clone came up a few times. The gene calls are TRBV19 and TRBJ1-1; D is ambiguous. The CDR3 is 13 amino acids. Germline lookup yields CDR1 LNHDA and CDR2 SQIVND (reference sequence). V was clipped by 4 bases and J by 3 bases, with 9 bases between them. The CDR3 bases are TGTGCCAGTAGTAAACAATACTACACTGAAGCTTTCTTT. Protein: CASSKQYYTEAFF.